This T cell receptor (beta chain) was sequenced during a study of blood T cell repertoires in COVID-19. Study summary: Recovery meant two consecutive negative NP/OP PCR tests, professional clearance, or resolved symptoms. Samples taken during acute and convalescent COVID-19 were collected in the United States, Italy and Spain. The analysed material was cDNA or gDNA that came from T cells, B-cell-depleted T cells, or PBMCs.

Trimming removed 0 bases from V and 11 bases from J, with 14 bases in between. Looked up from germline, CDR1 is LGHDT and CDR2 is YNNKEL (reference sequence). This CDR3 has 13 amino acids. Sequenced by immunoSEQ multiplex PCR; TCRdb stores in-frame clones only, minus some. The table has some 160,000 clones, around three quarters seen once. The sequenced sample consisted of PBMCs or T cells enriched from blood (not recorded which). The chain recombines TRBV3-1 (or the pseudogene TRBV3-2) with TRBJ2-7; no reliable D call. The TCR originated in a woman in her 70s in a cohort exposed to, infected with or recovered from COVID-19 (not recorded which). This CDR3 is CASSQDRTSPKYF. For the CDR3, the DNA is TGTGCCAGCAGCCAAGATAGAACTTCCCCGAAGTACTTC.